The rows below give T cell receptor beta chains drawn from one sample of a study of T cell clonotyping in hematopoietic cell transplantation. The table came from immunoSEQ multiplex PCR; TCRdb's copy has only in-frame clones and leaves some out. This table holds about 18,000 clones, under 85% found once. The specimen was peripheral blood mononuclear cells. These receptor sequences come from a man aged 55 to 70 in good health. Some clones in this sample may be carry-over from other donors' samples. Both conserved end residues are part of each CDR3. A D gene is named only where the DNA matches it firmly. Clone size is not always given. Where it is, it says once, few, many or a class for expanded clones.

v_call	clone_size	d_call	j_call	cdr3_aa	cdr3_nt
TRBV6-6	.	TRBD1	TRBJ1-2	CASSYADRANYGYTF	TGTGCCAGCAGTTACGCCGACAGGGCCAACTATGGCTACACCTTC
TRBV6-6	.	.	TRBJ1-1	CASSWRADSQAFF	TGTGCCAGCAGTTGGAGGGCCGACAGCCAAGCTTTCTTT
TRBV28	.	.	TRBJ2-3	CASSRGGYTDTQYF	TGTGCCAGCAGCCGTGGGGGATACACAGATACGCAGTATTTT
TRBV7-2	.	.	TRBJ1-2	CASSLDPLIYGYTF	TGTGCCAGCAGCTTAGATCCCCTCATTTATGGCTACACCTTC
TRBV4-2	once	.	TRBJ1-1	CASSLRNTEAFF	TGTGCCAGCAGCCTCCGGAACACTGAAGCTTTCTTT
TRBV5-4	.	.	TRBJ2-5	CASSPRQTQETQYF	TGTGCCAGCAGCCCGCGACAGACCCAAGAGACCCAGTACTTC
TRBV5-6	once	.	TRBJ1-2	CASSETGRYGYTF	TGTGCCAGCAGCGAAACAGGGAGATATGGCTACACCTTC
TRBV30	.	.	TRBJ2-5	CAWSENQETQYF	TGTGCCTGGAGTGAGAACCAAGAGACCCAGTACTTC
TRBV28	.	.	TRBJ2-7	CASSLFRDEQYF	TGTGCCAGCAGTTTGTTCAGGGACGAGCAGTACTTC
TRBV6-1	few	.	TRBJ1-2	CASSEEGGYAYGYTF	TGTGCCAGCAGTGAAGAGGGGGGGTATGCCTATGGCTACACCTTC
TRBV9	.	TRBD2	TRBJ2-5	CASSVGAGVVETQYF	TGTGCCAGCAGCGTGGGAGCGGGAGTAGTGGAGACCCAGTACTTC
TRBV6-6	medium-sized	.	TRBJ1-4	CASSWVGAGNEKLFF	TGTGCCAGCAGTTGGGTAGGGGCAGGTAATGAAAAACTGTTTTTT
TRBV5-1	.	TRBD1	TRBJ1-4	CASSSTGDREKLFF	TGCGCCAGCAGCTCCACAGGGGATCGGGAAAAACTGTTTTTT
TRBV27	once	.	TRBJ1-3	CASAPGGGNTIYF	TGTGCCAGCGCCCCCGGGGGGGGAAACACCATATATTTT
TRBV5-4	few	.	TRBJ1-2	CASRSTGRNYGYTF	TGTGCCAGCAGGAGTACCGGGAGAAACTATGGCTACACCTTC
TRBV4-1	.	.	TRBJ2-7	CASSQGVTTEQYF	TGCGCCAGCAGCCAAGGTGTAACGACCGAGCAGTACTTC